These 14 T cell receptor beta chains were all obtained from the same sample, sequenced in a study of cytomegalovirus exposure and HLA in healthy donors. PCR involved 60 Vbeta and 13 Jbeta primers. Only in-frame clones appear in the TCRdb table, and some are missing; sequencing was by immunoSEQ multiplex PCR. The sample has 100,000 to 150,000 clones, approximately 84% seen once. Sequencing used PBMCs. The receptors originated from a boy under 10 years old in good health and CMV-seronegative.

The rearrangement links TRBV5-1 to TRBJ2-7; TRBD1 aligns across 7 bases. The J segment lost 1 base and the V segment lost 0 bases, leaving 7 bases of the junction unmatched. This CDR3 comprises 16 residues. Germline V gene data show CDR1 as SGHRS and CDR2 as YFSETQ. Here the CDR3 reads CASSLGTGTRSYEQYV. In DNA, the CDR3 is TGCGCCAGCAGCTTGGGGACAGGTACTAGGTCCTACGAGCAGTACGTC.

The chain is built from TRBV4-1 and TRBJ1-5, with D possibly TRBD1 on 6 matching bases. Germline CDR1 is MGHRA and CDR2 is YSYEKL. The CDR3 is 17 amino acids. V dropped 1 base and J dropped 5 bases, with 18 bases sitting between them. This CDR3 is CASSQGFGGASDQPQHF. For the CDR3, the DNA is TGCGCCAGCAGCCAAGGGTTTGGGGGCGCGTCGGATCAGCCCCAGCATTTT.

V usage is TRBV4-2 and J usage is TRBJ2-7, with D tentatively TRBD2 (6 bases). The CDR3 contains 15 residues. Trimming took off 1 base at V and 3 bases at J, with 13 bases between the two ends. Germline V gives CDR1 LGHNA, CDR2 YNFKEQ. The CDR3 region has the DNA TGTGCCAGCAGCCAAGGGAGGGGCAGCTTCTACGAGCAGTACTTC. Translated: CASSQGRGSFYEQYF.

This clone was observed a handful of times. V gene TRBV4-3 combines with J gene TRBJ2-6, with D uncertain. The CDR3 has 16 residues. Germline V gene data show CDR1 as LGHNA and CDR2 as YSLEER. The V end was cut by 0 bases, the J end by 0 bases, with 6 bases between. CDR3 loop: CASSQDHSSGANVLTF. CDR3 nucleotides: TGCGCCAGCAGCCAAGATCACAGCTCTGGGGCCAACGTCCTGACTTTC.

This rearrangement joins TRBV13 to TRBJ1-1; the match to TRBD1 covers 7 bases. CDR1 PRHDT and CDR2 FYEKMQ come from the germline V gene (reference sequence). V shed 5 bases, J shed 0 bases, and the junction held 12 bases outside the gene matches. This CDR3 contains 17 residues. DNA for the CDR3: TGTGCCAGCAGCCCCATAGGGACAGAGTTAATGAACACTGAAGCTTTCTTT. Amino acid sequence: CASSPIGTELMNTEAFF.

J is TRBJ1-2 and V is TRBV5-6; D might be TRBD1 (5 bases). CDR3 length equals 16 residues. The V gene's germline CDR1 is SGHDT and CDR2 YYEEEE. V dropped 4 bases and J dropped 7 bases, with 23 bases sitting between them. CDR3 DNA sequence: TGTGCCAGCAGCCCCCAACCCCGGTCCTCTAGGGGTGGCTACACCTTC. This encodes CASSPQPRSSRGGYTF. The entire variable domain, with the rest obtained from reference TRBV5-6 and TRBJ1-2, is as follows: DAGVTQSPTHLIKTRGQQVTLRCSPKSGHDTVSWYQQALGQGPQFIFQYYEEEERQRGNFPDRFSGHQFPNYSSELNVNALLLGDSALYLCASSPQPRSSRGGYTFGSGTRLTVV.

The CDR3 region is CASSLEGSYNSPLHF. The CDR3 region has the DNA TGTGCCAGCAGCTTGGAGGGGTCATATAATTCACCCCTCCACTTT. V gene TRBV5-4 combines with J gene TRBJ1-6; tentative D call: TRBD1 (5 bases). From germline, CDR1 is SGHNT and CDR2 YYREEE (reference sequence). This CDR3 is 15 amino acids long. The V and J ends lost 0 bases and 4 bases respectively, with 8 bases between them. The full variable domain, its missing parts supplied by reference TRBV5-4 and TRBJ1-6, is ETGVTQSPTHLIKTRGQQVTLRCSSQSGHNTVSWYQQALGQGPQFIFQYYREEENGRGNFPPRFSGLQFPNYSSELNVNALELDDSALYLCASSLEGSYNSPLHFGNGTRLTVT.

The CDR3 sequence: CASSEYREGEAFF. CDR3 nucleotides: TGTGCCAGCAGTGAATACAGGGAGGGTGAAGCTTTCTTT. V gene TRBV2 combines with J gene TRBJ1-1; D is possibly TRBD1 (6 bases). The germline V gene encodes CDR1 SNHLY and CDR2 FYNNEI. Trimming removed 2 bases at V and 7 bases at J, with 11 bases between. The CDR3 covers 13 residues.

The V and J genes are TRBV9 and TRBJ2-1, with D perhaps TRBD2 (5 bases). Germline assignment: CDR1 SGDLS and CDR2 YYNGEE. This CDR3 comprises 15 residues. V lost 0 bases and J lost 1, with 8 bases in between. In DNA form, the CDR3 reads TGTGCCAGCAGCGTAGTTGGGGAGTCCTACAATGAGCAGTTCTTC. Translated, it gives CASSVVGESYNEQFF.

The J gene is TRBJ2-2, the V gene TRBV18; 13 bases agree with TRBD2. Trimming at V came to 5 bases and at J to 10 bases, leaving 4 bases not matched to a gene. The germline V gene has CDR1 KGHSH and CDR2 LQKENI. The CDR3 covers 14 residues. Here the CDR3 reads CASSAGTSGVELFF. CDR3 sequence (DNA): TGTGCCAGCTCAGCCGGGACTAGCGGGGTGGAGCTGTTTTTT.

This chain connects TRBV18 to TRBJ2-7; 8 bases line up with TRBD1. From germline, CDR1 is KGHSH and CDR2 LQKENI. With 3 bases clipped from V and 2 bases from J, the junction kept 6 bases outside the gene matches. CDR3 length equals 15 residues. The CDR3 here is CASSPGQGAPYEQYF. CDR3 bases: TGTGCCAGCTCACCCGGGCAGGGGGCTCCCTACGAGCAGTACTTC.

The chain uses TRBV27 and TRBJ2-5; 12 nucleotides match TRBD2. Germline trimming cut 5 bases from V and 2 bases from J; bases unmatched to any gene: 6. Germline V gene lookup returns CDR1 MNHEY and CDR2 SMNVEV (reference sequence). CDR3 length equals 16 residues. The CDR3 region is CASSPWTSGAQETQYF. The CDR3 DNA follows: TGTGCCAGCAGTCCATGGACTAGCGGGGCACAAGAGACCCAGTACTTC.

The chain employs TRBV19 and TRBJ2-6, with 7 bases fitting TRBD2. V gave up 3 bases and J gave up 4 bases; unmatched junction bases: 6. There are 16 residues in the CDR3. The germline gives CDR1 LNHDA, CDR2 SQIVND (reference sequence). The CDR3 DNA reads TGTGCCAGTAGTATCCCCGGGAGGACCGGGGCCAACGTCCTGACTTTC. Translated: CASSIPGRTGANVLTF.

The CDR3 region has the DNA TGTGCCATCAGCTCTAGCGGGAGGGCCGTTTTAACGCAGTATTTT. This encodes CAISSSGRAVLTQYF. This sequence joins TRBV10-3 and TRBJ2-3; 12 bases agree with TRBD2. The CDR3 spans 15 residues. Germline CDR1 ENHRY, CDR2 SYGVKD. Trimming took 6 bases from V and 9 from J; bases not matched to a gene: 10.